A selection of T cell receptor beta chains follows, all from one sample in a study of blood T cell repertoires in COVID-19. Profiled with immunoSEQ multiplex PCR; TCRdb holds only in-frame clones, not every one. The sample has about 140,000 clones, approximately 80% seen once. The sample consisted of peripheral blood. Receptors originate from a man between 60 and 70 years old who had recovered from COVID-19. CDR3s include the opening cysteine and the closing phenylalanine or tryptophan. A D gene is named only where the DNA matches it firmly. Not all rows give a size; the values are once, few, many and, for expanded clones, a class.

J gene: TRBJ2-7
D gene: -
V gene: TRBV3-1/TRBV3-2
clone size: -
CDR3 protein: CASSQDQGGSYEQYF
CDR3 DNA: TGTGCCAGCAGCCAAGATCAGGGGGGCAGCTACGAGCAGTACTTC

J gene: TRBJ1-2
D gene: -
V gene: TRBV19
clone size: -
CDR3 protein: CASIRTASLYGYTF
CDR3 DNA: TGTGCCAGTATCAGGACAGCATCCCTCTATGGCTACACCTTC

J gene: TRBJ2-3
D gene: -
V gene: TRBV7-9
clone size: -
CDR3 protein: CASSPRLGTDTQYF
CDR3 DNA: TGTGCCAGCAGCCCCCGCCTAGGCACAGATACGCAGTATTTT

J gene: TRBJ1-3
D gene: -
V gene: TRBV3-1/TRBV3-2
clone size: -
CDR3 protein: CASSLRSGGIVVNTIYF
CDR3 DNA: TGTGCCAGCAGCCTTAGATCGGGGGGAATAGTGGTAAACACCATATATTTT

J gene: TRBJ1-1
D gene: -
V gene: TRBV6-5
clone size: -
CDR3 protein: CATRDGREDTEAFF
CDR3 DNA: TGTGCCACGAGAGACGGCAGGGAAGACACTGAAGCTTTCTTT

J gene: TRBJ2-2
D gene: -
V gene: TRBV3-1/TRBV3-2
clone size: -
CDR3 protein: CASSPYTKRGGPLGELFF
CDR3 DNA: TGTGCCAGCAGCCCCTATACCAAGAGGGGGGGCCCTCTCGGGGAGCTGTTTTTT

J gene: TRBJ2-1
D gene: TRBD2
V gene: TRBV5-1
clone size: -
CDR3 protein: CASSLALGGGLNEQFF
CDR3 DNA: TGCGCCAGCAGCTTGGCCCTGGGCGGGGGGCTGAATGAGCAGTTCTTC

J gene: TRBJ2-7
D gene: TRBD1
V gene: TRBV3-1/TRBV3-2
clone size: once
CDR3 protein: CASSQAGQGINEQYF
CDR3 DNA: TGTGCCAGCAGCCAAGCCGGACAGGGGATCAACGAGCAGTACTTC

J gene: TRBJ2-1
D gene: TRBD2
V gene: TRBV7-2
clone size: once
CDR3 protein: CASSHIPGGKFF
CDR3 DNA: TGTGCCAGCAGCCACATACCGGGAGGCAAGTTCTTC

J gene: TRBJ2-2
D gene: -
V gene: TRBV7-9
clone size: -
CDR3 protein: CASSPPRAGNTGELFF
CDR3 DNA: TGTGCCAGCAGCCCGCCGCGGGCGGGAAACACCGGGGAGCTGTTTTTT

J gene: TRBJ1-3
D gene: -
V gene: TRBV4-2
clone size: -
CDR3 protein: CASSQDSQVRGNTIYF
CDR3 DNA: TGTGCCAGCAGCCAAGATTCGCAGGTTAGAGGAAACACCATATATTTT

J gene: TRBJ2-2
D gene: TRBD2
V gene: TRBV28
clone size: -
CDR3 protein: CASRWGGTGELFF
CDR3 DNA: TGTGCCAGCAGGTGGGGGGGGACCGGGGAGCTGTTTTTT

J gene: TRBJ2-7
D gene: TRBD2
V gene: TRBV28
clone size: few
CDR3 protein: CASSRYTRTSGVSYEQYF
CDR3 DNA: TGTGCCAGCAGCCGATACACGCGGACTAGCGGAGTCTCCTACGAGCAGTACTTC

J gene: TRBJ1-1
D gene: -
V gene: TRBV6-2/TRBV6-3
clone size: few
CDR3 protein: CASSYSQMNTEAFF
CDR3 DNA: TGTGCCAGCAGTTACTCACAAATGAACACTGAAGCTTTCTTT

J gene: TRBJ2-7
D gene: TRBD1
V gene: TRBV30
clone size: -
CDR3 protein: CAWSPTGEFYEQYF
CDR3 DNA: TGTGCCTGGAGCCCGACAGGGGAGTTCTACGAGCAGTACTTC

J gene: TRBJ2-7
D gene: TRBD1
V gene: TRBV24-1
clone size: -
CDR3 protein: CATSDLTGVQYF
CDR3 DNA: TGTGCCACCAGTGATCTCACAGGGGTTCAGTACTTC

J gene: TRBJ1-2
D gene: TRBD1
V gene: TRBV24-1
clone size: -
CDR3 protein: CATSDFDRVAGYTF
CDR3 DNA: TGTGCCACCAGTGATTTTGACAGGGTGGCGGGCTACACCTTC

J gene: TRBJ2-5
D gene: -
V gene: TRBV19
clone size: -
CDR3 protein: CASSISRGIEETQYF
CDR3 DNA: TGTGCCAGTAGTATTTCCAGGGGCATCGAAGAGACCCAGTACTTC

J gene: TRBJ1-1
D gene: TRBD1
V gene: TRBV28
clone size: -
CDR3 protein: CASSEGAGLNTEAFF
CDR3 DNA: TGTGCCAGCTCGGAGGGGGCCGGCCTGAACACTGAAGCTTTCTTT